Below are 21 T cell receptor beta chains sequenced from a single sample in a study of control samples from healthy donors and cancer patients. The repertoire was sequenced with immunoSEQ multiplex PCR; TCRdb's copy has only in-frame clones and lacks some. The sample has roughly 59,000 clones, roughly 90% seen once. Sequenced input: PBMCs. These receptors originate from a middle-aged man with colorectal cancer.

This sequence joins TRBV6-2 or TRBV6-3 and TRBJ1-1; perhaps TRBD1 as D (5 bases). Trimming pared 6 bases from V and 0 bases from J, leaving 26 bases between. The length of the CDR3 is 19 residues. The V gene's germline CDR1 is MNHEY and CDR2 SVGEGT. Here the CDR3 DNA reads TGTGCCAGCAGCCCACTCCGCTCCCGGACAACCGTCATGAACACTGAAGCTTTCTTT. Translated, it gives CASSPLRSRTTVMNTEAFF.

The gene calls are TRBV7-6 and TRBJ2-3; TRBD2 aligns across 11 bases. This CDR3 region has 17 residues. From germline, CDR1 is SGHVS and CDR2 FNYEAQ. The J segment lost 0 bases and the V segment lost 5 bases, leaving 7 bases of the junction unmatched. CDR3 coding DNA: TGTGCCAGCAGCCCGTTAGCGGGGGGGACTAGCACAGATACGCAGTATTTT. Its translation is CASSPLAGGTSTDTQYF. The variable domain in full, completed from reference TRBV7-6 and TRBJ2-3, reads GAGVSQSPRYKVTKRGQDVALRCDPISGHVSLYWYRQALGQGPEFLTYFNYEAQQDKSGLPNDRFSAERPEGSISTLTIQRTEQRDSAMYRCASSPLAGGTSTDTQYFGPGTRLTVL.

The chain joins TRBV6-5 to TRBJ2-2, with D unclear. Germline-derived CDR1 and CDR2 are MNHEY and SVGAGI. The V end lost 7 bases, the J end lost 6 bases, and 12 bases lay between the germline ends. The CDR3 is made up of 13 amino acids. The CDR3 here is CASKFSGAGELFF. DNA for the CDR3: TGTGCCAGCAAGTTCTCTGGGGCCGGGGAGCTGTTTTTT.

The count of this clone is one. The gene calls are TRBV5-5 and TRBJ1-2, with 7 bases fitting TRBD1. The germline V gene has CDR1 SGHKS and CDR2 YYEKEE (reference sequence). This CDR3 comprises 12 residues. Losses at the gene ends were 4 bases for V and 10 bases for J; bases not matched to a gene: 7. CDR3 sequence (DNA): TGTGCCAGCAGCGCGAGACAGGGTCTCTACACCTTC. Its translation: CASSARQGLYTF.

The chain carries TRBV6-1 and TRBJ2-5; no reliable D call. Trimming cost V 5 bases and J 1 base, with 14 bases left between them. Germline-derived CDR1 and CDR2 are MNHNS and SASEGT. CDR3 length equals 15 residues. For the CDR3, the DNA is TGTGCCAGCAGTTCCCAATCCGTGTTCCAAGAGACCCAGTACTTC. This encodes CASSSQSVFQETQYF.

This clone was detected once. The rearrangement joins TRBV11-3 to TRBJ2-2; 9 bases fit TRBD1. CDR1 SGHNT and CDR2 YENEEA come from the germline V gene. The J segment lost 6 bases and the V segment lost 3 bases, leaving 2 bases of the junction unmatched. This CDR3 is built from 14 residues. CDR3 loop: CASSFRTGAGELFF. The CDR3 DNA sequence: TGTGCCAGCAGCTTCAGGACAGGGGCCGGGGAGCTGTTTTTT.

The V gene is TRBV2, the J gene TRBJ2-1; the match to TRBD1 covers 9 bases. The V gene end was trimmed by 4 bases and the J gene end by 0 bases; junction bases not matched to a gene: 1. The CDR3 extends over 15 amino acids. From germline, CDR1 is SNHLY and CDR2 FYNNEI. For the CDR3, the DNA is TGTGCCAGCAGTGTGGGACAGGGCTCCTACAATGAGCAGTTCTTC. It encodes CASSVGQGSYNEQFF. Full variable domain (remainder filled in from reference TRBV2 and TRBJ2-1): EPEVTQTPSHQVTQMGQEVILRCVPISNHLYFYWYRQILGQKVEFLVSFYNNEISEKSEIFDDQFSVERPDGSNFTLKIRSTKLEDSAMYFCASSVGQGSYNEQFFGPGTRLTVL.

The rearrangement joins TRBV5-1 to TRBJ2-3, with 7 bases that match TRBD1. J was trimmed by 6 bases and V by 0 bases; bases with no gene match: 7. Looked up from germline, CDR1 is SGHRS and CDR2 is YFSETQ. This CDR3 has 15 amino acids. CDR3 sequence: CASSLERGPLDTQYF. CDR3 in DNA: TGCGCCAGCAGCTTGGAGAGGGGGCCCTTGGATACGCAGTATTTT.

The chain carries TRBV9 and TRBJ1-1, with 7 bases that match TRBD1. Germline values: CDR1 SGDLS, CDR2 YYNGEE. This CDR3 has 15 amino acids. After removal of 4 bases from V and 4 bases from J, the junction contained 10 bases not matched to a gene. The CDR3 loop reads CASSPHETGRTEAFF. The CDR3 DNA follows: TGTGCCAGCAGCCCCCATGAGACAGGGCGCACTGAAGCTTTCTTT.

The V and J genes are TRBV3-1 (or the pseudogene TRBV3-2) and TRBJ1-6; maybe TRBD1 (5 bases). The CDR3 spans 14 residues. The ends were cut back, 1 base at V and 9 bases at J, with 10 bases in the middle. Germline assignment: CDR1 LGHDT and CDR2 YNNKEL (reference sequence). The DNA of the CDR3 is TGTGCCAGCAGCCAAGTGGGGGACGGTTCACCCCTCCACTTT. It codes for CASSQVGDGSPLHF.

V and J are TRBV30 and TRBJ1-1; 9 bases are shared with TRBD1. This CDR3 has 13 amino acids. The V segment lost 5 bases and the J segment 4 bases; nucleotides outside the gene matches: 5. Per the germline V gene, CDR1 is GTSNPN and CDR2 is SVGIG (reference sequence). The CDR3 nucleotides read TGTGCCTGGCAGACAGGGGGTGTCACTGAAGCTTTCTTT. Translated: CAWQTGGVTEAFF.

The CDR3: CAWSDGTGGRREQYF. CDR3 nucleotide sequence: TGTGCCTGGAGCGACGGGACAGGGGGGCGTCGCGAGCAGTACTTC. The chain couples TRBV30 to TRBJ2-7; 11 nucleotides align to TRBD1. The CDR3 length is 15 residues. Per the germline V gene, CDR1 is GTSNPN and CDR2 is SVGIG (reference sequence). V shed 3 bases, J shed 6 bases, and the junction held 10 bases outside the gene matches.

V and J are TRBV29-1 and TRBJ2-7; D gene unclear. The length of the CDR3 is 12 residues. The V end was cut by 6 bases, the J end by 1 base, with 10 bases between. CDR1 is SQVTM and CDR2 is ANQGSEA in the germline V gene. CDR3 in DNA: TGCAGCGTCCGGCGGCCGTCCTACGAGCAGTACTTC. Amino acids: CSVRRPSYEQYF.

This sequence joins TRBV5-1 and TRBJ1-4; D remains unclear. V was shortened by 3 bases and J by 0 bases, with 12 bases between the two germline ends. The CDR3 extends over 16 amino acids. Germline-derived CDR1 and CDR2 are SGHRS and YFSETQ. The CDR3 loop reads CASSYTSAATNEKLFF. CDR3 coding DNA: TGCGCCAGCAGCTATACCTCCGCGGCAACTAATGAAAAACTGTTTTTT.

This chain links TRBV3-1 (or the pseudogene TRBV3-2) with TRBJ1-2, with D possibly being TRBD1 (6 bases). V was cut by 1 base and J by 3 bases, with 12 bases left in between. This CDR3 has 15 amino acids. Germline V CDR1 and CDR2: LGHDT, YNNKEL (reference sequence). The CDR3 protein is CASSQGGGHHYGYTF. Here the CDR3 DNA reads TGTGCCAGCAGCCAAGGCGGGGGCCACCACTATGGCTACACCTTC.

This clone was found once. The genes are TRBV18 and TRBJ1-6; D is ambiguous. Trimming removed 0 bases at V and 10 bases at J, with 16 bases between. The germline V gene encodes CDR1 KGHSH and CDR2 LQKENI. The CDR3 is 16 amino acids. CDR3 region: CASSPPFRSEESPLHF. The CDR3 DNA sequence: TGTGCCAGCTCACCACCGTTCAGGTCCGAGGAATCACCCCTCCACTTT.

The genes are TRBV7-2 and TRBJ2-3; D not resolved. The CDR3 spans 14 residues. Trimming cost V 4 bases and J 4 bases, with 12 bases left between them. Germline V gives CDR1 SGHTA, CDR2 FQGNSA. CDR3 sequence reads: CASSSQTPPDTQYF. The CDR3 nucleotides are TGTGCCAGCAGCTCACAAACCCCCCCAGATACGCAGTATTTT.

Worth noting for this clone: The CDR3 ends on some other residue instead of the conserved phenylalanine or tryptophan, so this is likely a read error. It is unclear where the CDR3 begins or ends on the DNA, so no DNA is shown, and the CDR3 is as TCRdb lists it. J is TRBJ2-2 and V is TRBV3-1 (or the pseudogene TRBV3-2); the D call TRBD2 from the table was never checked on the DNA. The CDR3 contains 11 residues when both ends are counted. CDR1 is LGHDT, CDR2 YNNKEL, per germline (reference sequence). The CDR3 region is CASSQEGTSGH.

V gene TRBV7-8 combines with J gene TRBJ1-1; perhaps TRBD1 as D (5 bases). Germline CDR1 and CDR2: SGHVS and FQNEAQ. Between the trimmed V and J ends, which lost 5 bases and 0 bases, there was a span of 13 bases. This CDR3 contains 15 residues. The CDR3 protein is CASSRGHHMNTEAFF. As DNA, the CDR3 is TGTGCCAGCAGCCGAGGACACCACATGAACACTGAAGCTTTCTTT.

CDR3 sequence (DNA): TGTGCCAGCAGGCCCCTAGCGGGGGTAACAGATACGCAGTATTTT. Residues: CASRPLAGVTDTQYF. This chain connects TRBV5-6 to TRBJ2-3; 10 bases line up with TRBD2. CDR1 and CDR2 (germline): SGHDT, YYEEEE. This CDR3 has 15 amino acids. With 5 bases clipped from V and 3 bases from J, the junction kept 6 bases outside the gene matches. Complete variable domain (other parts from reference TRBV5-6 and TRBJ2-3): DAGVTQSPTHLIKTRGQQVTLRCSPKSGHDTVSWYQQALGQGPQFIFQYYEEEERQRGNFPDRFSGHQFPNYSSELNVNALLLGDSALYLCASRPLAGVTDTQYFGPGTRLTVL.

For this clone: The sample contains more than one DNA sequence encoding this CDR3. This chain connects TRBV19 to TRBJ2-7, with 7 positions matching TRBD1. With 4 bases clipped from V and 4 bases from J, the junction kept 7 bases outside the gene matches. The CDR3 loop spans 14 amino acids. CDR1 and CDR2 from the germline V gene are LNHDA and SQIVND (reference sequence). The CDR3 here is CASSRGQGVYEQYF. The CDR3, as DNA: TGTGCCAGTAGTAGAGGGCAGGGGGTTTACGAGCAGTACTTC.